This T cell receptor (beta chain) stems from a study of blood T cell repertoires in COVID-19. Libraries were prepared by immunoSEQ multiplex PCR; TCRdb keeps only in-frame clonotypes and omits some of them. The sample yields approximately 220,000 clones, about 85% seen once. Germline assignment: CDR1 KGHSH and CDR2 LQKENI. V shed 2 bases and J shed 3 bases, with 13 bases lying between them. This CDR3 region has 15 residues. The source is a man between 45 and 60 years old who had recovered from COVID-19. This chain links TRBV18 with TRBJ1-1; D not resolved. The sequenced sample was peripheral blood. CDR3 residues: CASSPYAGMDTEAFF. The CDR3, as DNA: TGTGCCAGCTCACCATACGCAGGCATGGACACTGAAGCTTTCTTT. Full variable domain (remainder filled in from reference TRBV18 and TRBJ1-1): NAGVMQNPRHLVRRRGQEARLRCSPMKGHSHVYWYRQLPEEGLKFMVYLQKENIIDESGMPKERFSAEFPKEGPSILRIQQVVRGDSAAYFCASSPYAGMDTEAFFGQGTRLTVV.